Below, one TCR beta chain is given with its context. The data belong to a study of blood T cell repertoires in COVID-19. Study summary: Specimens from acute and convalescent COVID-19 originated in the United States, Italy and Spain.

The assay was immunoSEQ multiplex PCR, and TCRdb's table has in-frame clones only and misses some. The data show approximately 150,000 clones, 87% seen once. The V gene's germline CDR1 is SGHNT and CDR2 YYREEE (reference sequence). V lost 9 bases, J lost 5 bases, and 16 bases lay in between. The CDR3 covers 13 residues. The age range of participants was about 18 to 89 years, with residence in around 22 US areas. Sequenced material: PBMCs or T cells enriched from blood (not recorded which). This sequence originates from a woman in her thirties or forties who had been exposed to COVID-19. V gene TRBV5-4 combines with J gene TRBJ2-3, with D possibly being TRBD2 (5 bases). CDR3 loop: CATLHDYQDTQYF. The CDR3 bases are TGTGCCACCCTACATGACTACCAAGATACGCAGTATTTT.